The rows below give T cell receptor beta chains drawn from one sample of a study of T cells after somatic rescue of genetic block. Generated by immunoSEQ multiplex PCR, the TCRdb table keeps only in-frame clones and is missing some. The data contain 110,000 or so clones, 90% to 95% of them singletons. The specimen sequenced was peripheral blood mononuclear cells (PBMCs). These receptors were obtained from a young woman. Each CDR3 is given with its conserved first and last residue. D genes are given only for firm matches. Rows may omit the clone size; those that give it use once, few, many or a size class.

clone size	V gene	D gene	J gene	CDR3 DNA	CDR3 protein
-	TRBV2	-	TRBJ1-2	TGTGCCAGCACTGGGGCAGGGGACTATGGCTACACCTTC	CASTGAGDYGYTF
-	TRBV6-5	TRBD2	TRBJ2-2	TGTGCCAGCTCGCGGGGGACGAACACCGGGGAGCTGTTTTTT	CASSRGTNTGELFF
-	TRBV23-1	-	TRBJ1-1	TGCGCCAGCAGTCGAGGGCTGGGTAACACTGAAGCTTTCTTT	CASSRGLGNTEAFF
-	TRBV11-3	TRBD1	TRBJ1-6	TGTGCCAGCAGCTTTCTACAGGGGTCTGATTCACCCCTCCACTTT	CASSFLQGSDSPLHF
few	TRBV2	-	TRBJ1-6	TGTGCCAGCAGCTTCAGCACGGGGAATTCACCCCTCCACTTT	CASSFSTGNSPLHF
-	TRBV28	-	TRBJ1-2	TGTGGGACGTCCTCCAACTATGGCTACACCTTC	CGTSSNYGYTF
-	TRBV7-7	-	TRBJ1-2	TGTGCCAGCAGCTTAGGAAGGGGGAGAGGCGGCTACACCTTC	CASSLGRGRGGYTF
-	TRBV2	TRBD2	TRBJ2-1	TGTGCCAGCAGTGAGACTAGCGGGGGGCTCGGAAATGAGCAGTTCTTC	CASSETSGGLGNEQFF
-	TRBV19	-	TRBJ2-3	TGTGCCAGTAAGGAGACAGTTTCTAGCACAGATACGCAGTATTTT	CASKETVSSTDTQYF
-	TRBV30	-	TRBJ2-1	TGTGCCTGGAGCGGGGTAACCTACAATGAGCAGTTCTTC	CAWSGVTYNEQFF
-	TRBV30	-	TRBJ1-1	TGTGCCTGTCCCGGGGGGCCCGACACTGAAGCTTTCTTT	CACPGGPDTEAFF
-	TRBV7-9	-	TRBJ1-1	TGTGCCAGCAGCCAAGTAGGCTCTGAAGCTTTCTTT	CASSQVGSEAFF
-	TRBV9	TRBD1	TRBJ1-1	TGTGCCAGCAGCGTAGGGGGACAGGGAGGCACTGAAGCTTTCTTT	CASSVGGQGGTEAFF
-	TRBV11-2	-	TRBJ2-5	TGTGCCAGCAGCTTCCAAGAGACCCAGTACTTC	CASSFQETQYF
-	TRBV2	-	TRBJ2-7	TGTGCCAGCAGGGTGGACAGTACCTACGAGCAGTACTTC	CASRVDSTYEQYF
-	TRBV2	-	TRBJ1-2	TGTGCCAGTCGATCGGACGCCTATGGCTACACCTTC	CASRSDAYGYTF
once	TRBV9	-	TRBJ1-4	TGTGCCAGCAGCGTAGGTGTAGGGGACCTTAATGAAAAACTGTTTTTT	CASSVGVGDLNEKLFF
-	TRBV27	-	TRBJ1-4	TGTGCCAGCAGTCCACAGGGCTTTGAAAAACTGTTTTTT	CASSPQGFEKLFF
-	TRBV6-5	TRBD2	TRBJ2-3	TGTGCCAGCAGTTACTCTGGCGGGGGGACTCGAGATACGCAGTATTTT	CASSYSGGGTRDTQYF
-	TRBV7-7	TRBD2	TRBJ2-4	TGTGCCAGCAGCCCTGGGGGAGTGGGTACGGGAGGGAAAATACTAGCCAAAAACATTCAGTACTTC	CASSPGGVGTGGKILAKNIQYF
once	TRBV6-6	-	TRBJ2-3	TGTGCCAGCGGTCCGGGGAAGGGGAGGGATACGCAGTATTTT	CASGPGKGRDTQYF
-	TRBV10-3	-	TRBJ1-2	TGTGCCATCAGTGAGTCGGCCGACCTCGGCTATGGCTACACCTTC	CAISESADLGYGYTF
-	TRBV27	-	TRBJ2-7	TGTGCCAGCAGTTCCGGGACAACCATTTTCTACGAGCAGTACTTC	CASSSGTTIFYEQYF
-	TRBV9	TRBD2	TRBJ2-3	TGTGCCAGCAGCCGAGCGGGGGGGATTTCAGATACGCAGTATTTT	CASSRAGGISDTQYF
-	TRBV19	-	TRBJ1-2	TGTGCCAGTAGTATCTCCAATTCTGGCTACACCTTC	CASSISNSGYTF
-	TRBV19	TRBD1	TRBJ2-1	TGTGCCAGTACTTACCGGGACAGGGGCAATGAGCAGTTCTTC	CASTYRDRGNEQFF
-	TRBV5-1	-	TRBJ1-3	TGCGCCAGCAGCTTTGGGACACCTGGAAACACCATATATTTT	CASSFGTPGNTIYF
-	TRBV11-2	-	TRBJ2-1	TGTGCCAGCAGACCACTAGTGAACAATGAGCAGTTCTTC	CASRPLVNNEQFF
-	TRBV7-2	-	TRBJ2-3	TGTGCCAGCAGCATGGGCGCAGGGACTACAGATACGCAGTATTTT	CASSMGAGTTDTQYF
-	TRBV6-5	-	TRBJ1-2	TGTGCCAGCAGTTACTCGACGGACAGCATTAGAGGCTACACCTTC	CASSYSTDSIRGYTF
-	TRBV2	TRBD1	TRBJ1-5	TGTGCCAGCACCGAATTTGCCCCCGGGACAGGGAATAGCAATCAGCCCCAGCATTTT	CASTEFAPGTGNSNQPQHF
-	TRBV5-8	-	TRBJ2-5	TGTGCCAGCAGCTTGGACAGGGAGACCCAGTACTTC	CASSLDRETQYF
-	TRBV7-2	-	TRBJ1-3	TGTGCCAGCAGCTCCCGGTCGACAGAGATTTCTGGAAACACCATATATTTT	CASSSRSTEISGNTIYF
-	TRBV6-4	-	TRBJ1-1	TGTGCCAGCGGACAGAACAAGAACACTGAAGCTTTCTTT	CASGQNKNTEAFF
-	TRBV27	-	TRBJ1-1	TGTGCCAGCAGTTCCAGGGGTGGGACTGAAGCTTTCTTT	CASSSRGGTEAFF
-	TRBV28	-	TRBJ1-5	TGTGCCAGCAGTTTGCAGTATAGCAATCAGCCCCAGCATTTT	CASSLQYSNQPQHF
-	TRBV9	-	TRBJ2-1	TGTGCCAGCAGCGTAGTCGGGGGTGGCAATGAGCAGTTCTTC	CASSVVGGGNEQFF
-	TRBV30	-	TRBJ2-7	TGTGCCTGGAGTGGCGGGACTCCCAACCGCTACGAGCAGTACTTC	CAWSGGTPNRYEQYF
few	TRBV2	TRBD1	TRBJ1-2	TGTGCCAGCAGTGGACAGGGGGAAGGTGGCTACACCTTC	CASSGQGEGGYTF
-	TRBV10-3	-	TRBJ2-2	TGTGCCATCAGTGATAGGGCGTCGGACACCGGGGAGCTGTTTTTT	CAISDRASDTGELFF
-	TRBV19	-	TRBJ1-4	TGTGCCAGTAGTCCCAGGGTGAAGGAAAAACTGTTTTTT	CASSPRVKEKLFF
-	TRBV7-6	-	TRBJ1-1	TGTGCCAGCAGCCTCCAGACAGGGAACACTGAAGCTTTCTTT	CASSLQTGNTEAFF
-	TRBV18	-	TRBJ1-1	TGTGCCAGCTCACCATCCCAGGGGAACACTGAAGCTTTCTTT	CASSPSQGNTEAFF
-	TRBV7-9	-	TRBJ2-5	TGTGCCAGCAGCTTAGTGTCCCGGGTTCAAGGGGAGACCCAGTACTTC	CASSLVSRVQGETQYF
once	TRBV7-4	TRBD1	TRBJ2-7	TGTGCCAGCAGCCAAGAAAGACCACAGGGGTTCGGCTCCTACGAGCAGTACTTC	CASSQERPQGFGSYEQYF
-	TRBV28	TRBD1	TRBJ1-1	TGTGCCAGCAGTTCGACAGGGCGAAGCACTGAAGCTTTCTTT	CASSSTGRSTEAFF
-	TRBV5-1	TRBD1	TRBJ2-5	TGCGCCAGCAGCTCCGGACAGGGGGCGTGGGAGACCCAGTACTTC	CASSSGQGAWETQYF
-	TRBV30	TRBD1	TRBJ2-3	TGTGCCTGGAGGAGGACAGGGGAAACAGATACGCAGTATTTT	CAWRRTGETDTQYF
few	TRBV19	-	TRBJ1-1	TGTGCCAGTAGTATCAGCCCGGACACTGAAGCTTTCTTT	CASSISPDTEAFF
-	TRBV4-2	TRBD1	TRBJ1-6	TGTGCCAGCAGCCAAGTAACAGGGGAGTCACCCCTCCACTTT	CASSQVTGESPLHF
-	TRBV30	TRBD1	TRBJ1-6	TGTGCCTGGAGTCCTGACAGGGGTTGGTCCTATAATTCACCCCTCCACTTT	CAWSPDRGWSYNSPLHF
-	TRBV11-2	TRBD1	TRBJ2-5	TGTGCCAGCAGCTCCTTGACAGGGCTGCAAGAGACCCAGTACTTC	CASSSLTGLQETQYF
-	TRBV2	-	TRBJ2-3	TGTGCCAGCAGTGAAGAACTAAGAGGGGGGGATACGCAGTATTTT	CASSEELRGGDTQYF
-	TRBV5-4	TRBD2	TRBJ2-5	TGTGCCAGCAGCGGTCGAGCGGGGCTAGATCAAGAGACCCAGTACTTC	CASSGRAGLDQETQYF
-	TRBV7-3	TRBD1	TRBJ2-1	TGTGCCAGCAGCCCCGGGACAGGGGAACCCTACAATGAGCAGTTCTTC	CASSPGTGEPYNEQFF
few	TRBV2	TRBD2	TRBJ2-2	TGTGCCAGCGGGACTAGCGGGGGTGCCGGGGAGCTGTTTTTT	CASGTSGGAGELFF
-	TRBV20-1	-	TRBJ2-3	TGCAGTCCGCTGGAGGGAGATACGCAGTATTTT	CSPLEGDTQYF
-	TRBV2	-	TRBJ1-1	TGTGCCAGCAGTGAAGAGTTCAGGATGAACACTGAAGCTTTCTTT	CASSEEFRMNTEAFF
-	TRBV11-3	-	TRBJ1-1	TGTGCCAGCAGCCTCTCACAGGGAGGTACTGAAGCTTTCTTT	CASSLSQGGTEAFF
-	TRBV5-1	TRBD2	TRBJ2-5	TGCGCCAGCAGCTTGGATCCTAGCGGGGCCACCGAGACCCAGTACTTC	CASSLDPSGATETQYF